A selection of T cell receptor beta chains follows, all from one sample in a study of T-cell reconstitution after alpha-beta-depleted transplantation in children. Using its own MiXCR run on the PCR reads, TCRdb lists one record per CDR3 protein. The table records 250,000 or so distinct CDR3 sequences, around 7.5% of them present only once. The material was PBMCs, mostly from graft donor cells, obtained 180 days after TCRalphabeta/CD19-depleted stem cell transplant. Every receptor here comes from a male patient between 5 and 17 years old who had a stem cell transplant for acute lymphoblastic leukemia, so the T cells may come from the graft donor. Both conserved end residues are part of each CDR3. D genes are given only for firm matches. Clone size is shown for a subset of rows, as once, few, many or a class of expanded clone.

size	D	V	J	CDR3	DNA
many	.	TRBV7-2	TRBJ1-5	CASSLVGVTNQPQHF	TGTGCCAGCAGCTTAGTTGGGGTTACCAATCAGCCCCAGCATTTT
many	.	TRBV20-1	TRBJ2-2	CSARVPGRNGELFF	TGCAGTGCTAGGGTGCCAGGGAGGAACGGGGAGCTGTTTTTT
.	TRBD2	TRBV19	TRBJ2-1	CASGSPKAGANYNEQFF	TGTGCCAGTGGCAGCCCCAAAGCGGGGGCCAACTACAATGAGCAGTTCTTC
.	.	TRBV7-9	TRBJ1-1	CASSPGSPEDTEAFF	TGTGCCAGCAGCCCCGGGTCCCCTGAGGACACTGAAGCTTTCTTT
few	.	TRBV5-1	TRBJ2-2	CASKSRTVELFF	TGCGCCAGCAAGTCCCGGACAGTGGAGCTGTTTTTT
many	TRBD2	TRBV5-5	TRBJ2-3	CASSLAGGPFGPDTQYF	TGTGCCAGCAGCTTGGCGGGGGGGCCCTTTGGCCCAGATACGCAGTATTTT
many	TRBD1	TRBV5-1	TRBJ2-1	CASSFGQAYNEQFF	TGCGCCAGCAGCTTCGGACAGGCTTACAATGAGCAGTTCTTC
many	.	TRBV12-3/TRBV12-4	TRBJ2-3	CASSSRPGPSGTDTQYF	TGTGCCAGCAGCTCCAGGCCAGGCCCCTCGGGCACAGATACGCAGTATTTT
many	.	TRBV4-2	TRBJ1-2	CASSQEAGPNYGYTF	TGTGCCAGCAGCCAAGAGGCAGGGCCTAACTATGGCTACACCTTC
many	.	TRBV5-1	TRBJ2-1	CASCLADYNEQFF	TGCGCCAGCTGTCTTGCGGATTACAATGAGCAGTTCTTC
many	.	TRBV29-1	TRBJ1-1	CSVATGGYTEAFF	TGCAGCGTTGCGACTGGGGGGTACACTGAAGCTTTCTTT
.	TRBD2	TRBV27	TRBJ2-7	CASTSAGGPGEQYF	TGTGCCAGCACCTCAGCGGGAGGGCCTGGCGAGCAGTACTTC
many	.	TRBV28	TRBJ2-7	CASAPDSAGEQYF	TGTGCCAGCGCCCCCGACAGCGCTGGCGAGCAGTACTTC
many	TRBD1	TRBV6-1	TRBJ2-7	CASSPDRAYEQYF	TGTGCCAGCAGTCCTGACAGGGCCTACGAGCAGTACTTC
many	TRBD1	TRBV5-1	TRBJ2-1	CASRPGQDGSYNEQFF	TGCGCCAGCAGACCCGGACAGGACGGCTCCTACAATGAGCAGTTCTTC
many	TRBD1	TRBV7-6	TRBJ2-2	CASSLFWTGGNTGELFF	TGTGCCAGCAGCTTATTCTGGACAGGGGGGAACACCGGGGAGCTGTTTTTT
many	.	TRBV28	TRBJ2-3	CASSLGAYREADTQYF	TGTGCCAGCAGTTTGGGGGCTTATCGGGAGGCAGATACGCAGTATTTT
.	.	TRBV19	TRBJ1-2	CASSIDTDSVNYGYTF	TGTGCCAGTAGTATAGATACAGACAGCGTCAACTATGGCTACACCTTC
many	TRBD1	TRBV5-1	TRBJ2-1	CASQQGYNEQFF	TGCGCCAGCCAACAGGGGTACAATGAGCAGTTCTTC
many	.	TRBV12-5	TRBJ1-1	CASLTRAFF	TGTGCTAGCCTGACAAGGGCTTTCTTT
many	.	TRBV5-5	TRBJ1-2	CASSLTAFGYTF	TGTGCCAGCAGCTTAACGGCTTTTGGCTACACCTTC
many	.	TRBV29-1	TRBJ2-5	CSVEGAQETQYF	TGCAGCGTTGAAGGAGCTCAAGAGACCCAGTACTTC
many	TRBD2	TRBV12-3/TRBV12-4	TRBJ2-4	CASRIRAGGGPDIQYF	TGTGCCAGCAGAATCCGAGCGGGGGGAGGCCCGGACATTCAGTACTTC
many	TRBD2	TRBV19	TRBJ2-1	CASSLADRNEQFF	TGTGCCAGTAGTCTAGCGGACCGCAATGAGCAGTTCTTC
.	.	TRBV7-6	TRBJ1-5	CASSSGPGNQPQHF	TGTGCCAGCAGCTCCGGGCCGGGCAATCAGCCCCAGCATTTT
many	TRBD1	TRBV12-3/TRBV12-4	TRBJ1-2	CASSYTGVNYGYTF	TGTGCCAGCAGCTACACAGGGGTTAACTATGGCTACACCTTC
many	.	TRBV19	TRBJ2-7	CASSIWDGGYEQYF	TGTGCCAGTAGTATATGGGACGGAGGCTACGAGCAGTACTTC
.	.	TRBV6-5	TRBJ2-7	CASSYSGPSYKQYF	TGTGCCAGCAGTTACTCGGGGCCCTCCTACAAGCAGTACTTC
many	.	TRBV27	TRBJ1-1	CASSLYPGLNTEAFF	TGTGCCAGCAGTTTATACCCCGGACTCAACACTGAAGCTTTCTTT
many	TRBD1	TRBV29-1	TRBJ1-3	CSADRGPGNTIYF	TGCAGCGCTGACAGGGGACCTGGAAACACCATATATTTT
many	TRBD1	TRBV18	TRBJ1-4	CASSPRDRGWNEKLFF	TGTGCCAGCTCACCACGGGACAGGGGATGGAATGAAAAACTGTTTTTT
many	.	TRBV21-1	TRBJ2-7	CASSKQTGGSHEQYF	TGTGCCAGCAGCAAGCAGACAGGGGGTTCCCACGAGCAGTACTTC
many	.	TRBV5-1	TRBJ1-1	CASSLGRGRANTEAFF	TGCGCCAGCAGCCTTGGACGGGGAAGGGCGAACACTGAAGCTTTCTTT
many	.	TRBV29-1	TRBJ2-5	CSVARRPRWETQYF	TGCAGCGTAGCGAGGCGCCCCCGGTGGGAGACCCAGTACTTC
many	.	TRBV5-1	TRBJ2-7	CASSLVGGSYEQYF	TGCGCCAGCAGCTTGGTCGGGGGTTCCTACGAGCAGTACTTC
many	TRBD2	TRBV10-3	TRBJ2-1	CAISPGLAGSAYNEQFF	TGTGCCATCAGCCCCGGACTAGCGGGAAGCGCCTACAATGAGCAGTTCTTC
many	.	TRBV13	TRBJ2-7	CASSLMGYGQYF	TGTGCCAGCAGCTTAATGGGCTACGGGCAGTACTTC
many	.	TRBV10-3	TRBJ2-2	CAISESGSYNTGELFF	TGTGCCATCAGTGAGTCGGGGTCCTACAACACCGGGGAGCTGTTTTTT
.	TRBD1	TRBV13	TRBJ2-5	CASSLFGTGANQETQYF	TGTGCCAGCAGCTTATTTGGGACAGGGGCCAACCAAGAGACCCAGTACTTC
many	.	TRBV19	TRBJ2-7	CASSIAYDSYEQYF	TGTGCCAGTAGTATAGCGTACGATAGCTACGAGCAGTACTTC
many	TRBD2	TRBV7-2	TRBJ2-5	CASSSRGSSGGGGTQYF	TGTGCCAGCAGCTCCCGGGGGTCGAGCGGGGGAGGGGGGACCCAGTACTTC
many	.	TRBV12-3/TRBV12-4	TRBJ1-3	CASSSVGLGENTIYF	TGTGCCAGCAGTTCTGTAGGGCTGGGGGAAAACACCATATATTTT
.	.	TRBV19	TRBJ2-1	CASSIEDYSGNEQFF	TGTGCCAGTAGTATAGAGGACTACTCGGGCAATGAGCAGTTCTTC
few	TRBD1	TRBV3-1	TRBJ2-5	CASSQGSGQGEETQYF	TGTGCCAGCAGCCAAGGCTCAGGACAGGGGGAAGAGACCCAGTACTTC
many	.	TRBV7-2	TRBJ2-7	CASSFGGPYEQYF	TGTGCCAGCAGCTTTGGTGGGCCCTACGAGCAGTACTTC
many	TRBD1	TRBV18	TRBJ2-2	CASSSDRANTGELFF	TGTGCCAGCTCATCGGACAGGGCGAACACCGGGGAGCTGTTTTTT
.	.	TRBV19	TRBJ2-4	CASSIVAGLKNIQYF	TGTGCCAGTAGTATAGTTGCGGGGCTCAAAAACATTCAGTACTTC
many	.	TRBV6-5	TRBJ2-3	CASSYSRGATDTQYF	TGTGCCAGCAGTTACTCGAGAGGGGCCACAGATACGCAGTATTTT